This T cell receptor beta chain was identified in a study of OX40 agonist ivuxolimab in advanced cancers. Across the whole study: The patients got ivuxolimab, which is an agonistic anti-OX40 (CD134) antibody. Patients were about 83% male with ages roughly 23 to 90, mean roughly 55.

The protocol was immunoSEQ multiplex PCR, while the TCRdb copy is restricted to in-frame clones and leaves out a portion. Among roughly 69,000 clones, around 87% were seen once, and the ten largest hold 3.5% to 5%. V dropped 0 bases and J dropped 6 bases, with 14 bases sitting between them. The CDR3 extends over 15 amino acids. Germline lookup yields CDR1 MNHNS and CDR2 SASEGT. Regarding this clone: Its antigen is currently unknown.

Study-level results: In the 0.1 to 3.0 mg/kg range, CD4+ and CD8+ blood T cells had expanded clonally by week 6.

The receptor's source is an adult with an advanced solid tumor such as melanoma, head and neck, liver or kidney cancer. The chain combines TRBV6-1 with TRBJ1-1, with D uncertain. The specimen comprised CD4+ or CD8+ T cells sorted from blood, sampled in a trial of the OX40 agonist ivuxolimab. This chain's CDR3 is CASSEAGAGAPEAFF. CDR3 DNA sequence: TGTGCCAGCAGTGAAGCGGGTGCGGGCGCGCCTGAAGCTTTCTTT.